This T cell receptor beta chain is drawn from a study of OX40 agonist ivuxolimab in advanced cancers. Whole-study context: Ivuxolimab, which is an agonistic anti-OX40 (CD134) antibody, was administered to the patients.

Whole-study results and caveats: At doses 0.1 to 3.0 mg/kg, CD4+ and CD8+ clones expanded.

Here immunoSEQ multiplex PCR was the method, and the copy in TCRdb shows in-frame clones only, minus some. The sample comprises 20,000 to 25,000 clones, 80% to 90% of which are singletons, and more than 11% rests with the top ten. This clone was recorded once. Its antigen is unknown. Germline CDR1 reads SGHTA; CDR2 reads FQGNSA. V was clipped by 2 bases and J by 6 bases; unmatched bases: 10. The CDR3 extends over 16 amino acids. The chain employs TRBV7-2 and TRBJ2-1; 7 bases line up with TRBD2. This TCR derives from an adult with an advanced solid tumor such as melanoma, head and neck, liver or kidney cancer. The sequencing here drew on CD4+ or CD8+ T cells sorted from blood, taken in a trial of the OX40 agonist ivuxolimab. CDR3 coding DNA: TGTGCCAGCAGCTTACGGCCAGCGGGGTCGATCAATGAGCAGTTCTTC. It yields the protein CASSLRPAGSINEQFF.